Listed here are 23 T cell receptor beta chains from one sample, sequenced in a study of spatial heterogeneity in lung cancer. Their specific antigens are unknown. Each CDR3 protein is one row after TCRdb ran MiXCR on the 5' RACE reads. The repertoire holds about 4,200 distinct CDR3 sequences, with approximately 5.7% as singletons. Time point given: sample taken at primary tumor resection. Study results and limitations: Tracking of tumor mutation counts was seen in expanded intratumoral alpha and beta TCR counts.

Sequencing used lung tumor tissue, obtained at surgery. The source is a male donor with early-stage non-small cell lung cancer.

This clonotype appeared many times. V is TRBV28 and J is TRBJ2-7, with D perhaps matching TRBD2 (6 bases). Germline CDR1 reads MDHEN; CDR2 reads SYDVKM. This CDR3 has 14 amino acids. The V end lost 4 bases, the J end lost 6 bases, and 16 bases lay between the germline ends. The CDR3 DNA reads TGTGCCAGCAGTTCCCAGTCTCGCGGGGTCGAGCAGTACTTC. Protein sequence: CASSSQSRGVEQYF.

This clonotype counts as medium-sized. The chain has TRBV7-2 and TRBJ1-6; no definite D call. The germline V and J ends were trimmed by 2 bases and 5 bases, with 10 bases remaining between them. Germline CDR1 reads SGHTA; CDR2 reads FQGNSA. The CDR3 runs to 15 residues. CDR3: CASSLSPGNNSPLHF. DNA of the CDR3: TGTGCCAGCAGCTTAAGTCCCGGGAATAATTCACCCCTCCACTTT.

This clonotype was picked up many times. The genes are TRBV6-1 and TRBJ2-2; perhaps TRBD2 as D (6 bases). There are 15 residues in the CDR3. V lost 4 bases and J 2 bases, leaving 11 bases between the germline ends. The germline CDR1 and CDR2 sequences are MNHNS and SASEGT. The CDR3 sequence: CASSVAAGNTGELFF. The CDR3 nucleotides are TGTGCCAGCAGTGTCGCAGCGGGCAACACCGGGGAGCTGTTTTTT.

This clonotype showed up many times. The chain combines TRBV7-6 with TRBJ2-3; no definite D call. With 1 base removed from V and 5 bases from J, the gap between germline ends came to 10 bases. This CDR3 contains 14 residues. Germline-derived CDR1 and CDR2 are SGHVS and FNYEAQ. The CDR3 nucleotides read TGTGCCAGCAGCTTAGATGGCGCCTTAGATACGCAGTATTTT. Translation: CASSLDGALDTQYF.

This clonotype has ten or more counts. V gene TRBV5-8 combines with J gene TRBJ2-1; the D is unclear. The CDR3 runs to 12 residues. CDR1 is SGHTS, CDR2 YDEGEE, per germline. V was shortened by 1 base and J by 9 bases, with 8 bases between the two germline ends. The CDR3 nucleotides are TGTGCCAGCAGCTTGTTAGGGTCTGAGCAGTTCTTC. Its translation is CASSLLGSEQFF.

This clonotype is termed medium-sized. The rearrangement uses TRBV18 and TRBJ2-5; 11 bases are a match to TRBD1. The CDR3 is made up of 16 amino acids. The J segment lost 5 bases and the V segment lost 6 bases, leaving 11 bases of the junction unmatched. Germline V gene lookup returns CDR1 KGHSH and CDR2 LQKENI. CDR3 nucleotides: TGTGCCAGCTCGAACGGGACAGGGGGTCCTCCGGAGACCCAGTACTTC. Its protein product is CASSNGTGGPPETQYF.

This clonotype is medium-sized within its sample. The chain recombines TRBV16 with TRBJ1-1, with D perhaps matching TRBD1 (5 bases). The V end was cut by 8 bases, the J end by 4 bases, with 17 bases between. CDR3 size: 14 residues. Germline lookup yields CDR1 KGHSY and CDR2 FQNENV. DNA of the CDR3: TGTGCCAGCGCCAAGGGGCAGGGTGGCACTGAAGCTTTCTTT. Translating it yields CASAKGQGGTEAFF.

Within the sample, this clonotype is medium-sized (0.01 to 0.1%). The chain links TRBV11-2 to TRBJ2-1; 11 nucleotides agree with TRBD2. J lost 7 bases, V lost 5 bases, and 7 bases had no gene match. The CDR3 covers 15 residues. Germline V CDR1 and CDR2: SGHAT, FQNNGV. The CDR3 sequence is CASSRGTSGLNEQFF. In nucleotides, the CDR3 is TGTGCCAGCAGCCGAGGGACTAGCGGTTTGAATGAGCAGTTCTTC.

This clonotype has at least ten counts. This chain uses TRBV7-2 with TRBJ2-2; D is unresolved. The CDR3 loop spans 12 amino acids. Trimming stripped 1 base from V and 6 bases from J, with 3 bases between. Germline values: CDR1 SGHTA, CDR2 FQGNSA. The CDR3 is CASSLVPGELFF. Here the CDR3 DNA reads TGTGCCAGCAGCTTAGTGCCCGGGGAGCTGTTTTTT. The whole variable domain, filled in from reference TRBV7-2 and TRBJ2-2, reads GAGVSQSPSNKVTEKGKDVELRCDPISGHTALYWYRQSLGQGLEFLIYFQGNSAPDKSGLPSDRFSAERTGGSVSTLTIQRTQQEDSAVYLCASSLVPGELFFGEGSRLTVL.

Judged by abundance, this clonotype is medium-sized. This sequence joins TRBV20-1 and TRBJ2-1; the D gene could be TRBD1 or TRBD2 (5 bases each). CDR3 length: 14 residues. Germline V gene data show CDR1 as DFQATT and CDR2 as SNEGSKA (reference sequence). V lost 0 bases to trimming and J lost 6 bases, with 12 bases between them. The CDR3 reads CSARDGGIGNEQFF. CDR3 nucleotides: TGCAGTGCTAGAGATGGGGGAATCGGCAATGAGCAGTTCTTC.

This clonotype turned up a few times. V usage is TRBV7-9 and J usage is TRBJ2-7; TRBD2 matches 10 bases. Losses at the gene ends were 5 bases for V and 3 bases for J; bases not matched to a gene: 7. Germline CDR1 reads SEHNR; CDR2 reads FQNEAQ (reference sequence). This CDR3 has 15 residues. The CDR3: CASSALAGVFYEQYF. In nucleotides, the CDR3 is TGTGCCAGCAGCGCCCTAGCGGGAGTTTTCTACGAGCAGTACTTC.

This clonotype is categorized as medium-sized. The J gene is TRBJ1-1, the V gene TRBV4-1; 7 bases line up with TRBD1. Germline V gives CDR1 MGHRA, CDR2 YSYEKL. V gave up 0 bases and J gave up 2 bases; unmatched junction bases: 6. This CDR3 spans 16 amino acids. DNA of the CDR3: TGCGCCAGCAGCCAAGAGGACAGGACAGTCAACACTGAAGCTTTCTTT. It encodes CASSQEDRTVNTEAFF.

This clonotype qualifies as medium-sized. This rearrangement joins TRBV29-1 to TRBJ1-3; D uncertain. V was shortened by 6 bases and J by 0 bases, with 12 bases between the two germline ends. Germline CDR1 and CDR2: SQVTM and ANQGSEA. This CDR3 contains 14 residues. The CDR3 sequence: CSVLGLLSGNTIYF. In DNA, the CDR3 is TGCAGCGTGTTGGGCCTTCTCTCTGGAAACACCATATATTTT.

The V call is TRBV12-3 or TRBV12-4, the J call TRBJ2-2; TRBD2 is a possible D gene (5 bases). V lost 3 bases and J lost 0, with 5 bases in between. The length of the CDR3 is 14 residues. DNA for the CDR3: TGTGCCAGCAGTTTGAGGGCGAACACCGGGGAGCTGTTTTTT. It translates to CASSLRANTGELFF.

This clonotype was picked up many times. The chain recombines TRBV11-2 with TRBJ2-3; 7 bases are shared with TRBD2. Germline-derived CDR1 and CDR2 are SGHAT and FQNNGV. Losses at the gene ends were 6 bases for V and 3 bases for J; bases not matched to a gene: 6. The CDR3 contains 14 residues. The CDR3 reads CASRTSGKTDTQYF. In nucleotides, the CDR3 is TGTGCCAGCAGAACAAGCGGGAAGACAGATACGCAGTATTTT.

By frequency in the sample, this clonotype is medium-sized (0.01 to 0.1%). The chain carries TRBV6-1 and TRBJ2-2; D tentatively fits TRBD1 or TRBD2 (6 bases each). This CDR3 has 16 residues. V lost 3 bases to trimming and J lost 2 bases, with 13 bases between them. Germline V CDR1 and CDR2: MNHNS, SASEGT. As DNA, the CDR3 is TGTGCCAGCAGTGACGGGGGCGGTTCCAACACCGGGGAGCTGTTTTTT. Translation gives CASSDGGGSNTGELFF.

This clonotype ranks as medium-sized (0.01 to 0.1%). V and J are TRBV5-6 and TRBJ2-1, with a tentative D call TRBD2 (5 bases). The germline CDR1 and CDR2 sequences are SGHDT and YYEEEE. The V end lost 0 bases, the J end lost 6 bases, and 19 bases lay between the germline ends. The CDR3 length is 17 residues. This chain's CDR3 is CASSLVRGLVSSNEQFF. The DNA for the CDR3 is TGTGCCAGCAGCTTGGTTCGGGGTTTAGTTTCGTCCAATGAGCAGTTCTTC.

In this sample, this clonotype is medium-sized. For the CDR3, the DNA is TGTGCCAGCAGCAGGTCCCTGCCTACTAGCGGGAGCCCCCACGAGCAGTACTTC. It codes for CASSRSLPTSGSPHEQYF. J is TRBJ2-7 and V is TRBV5-5, with TRBD2 matching over 11 bases. V shed 4 bases, J shed 5 bases, and the junction held 17 bases outside the gene matches. The germline CDR1 and CDR2 sequences are SGHKS and YYEKEE (reference sequence). The CDR3 spans 18 residues.

By share, this clonotype counts as medium-sized. V is TRBV6-2 or TRBV6-3 and J is TRBJ1-5; tentatively, D is TRBD1 (6 bases). The germline CDR1 and CDR2 sequences are MNHEY and SVGEGT. The V gene lost 2 bases and the J gene lost 0 bases, with 14 bases spanning the gap. The CDR3 has 17 residues. Here the CDR3 reads CASSYPPGTLSNQPQHF. In nucleotides, the CDR3 is TGTGCCAGCAGTTACCCCCCCGGGACACTTAGCAATCAGCCCCAGCATTTT.

Many counts were recorded for this clonotype. This chain links TRBV5-5 with TRBJ2-5; the D gene is possibly TRBD2 (6 bases). From germline, CDR1 is SGHKS and CDR2 YYEKEE (reference sequence). The V and J ends lost 4 bases and 0 bases respectively, with 10 bases between them. The CDR3 loop spans 14 amino acids. The DNA for the CDR3 is TGTGCCAGCAGCGGGGGGTCCAACCAAGAGACCCAGTACTTC. The encoded protein is CASSGGSNQETQYF. The entire variable domain, with the rest obtained from reference TRBV5-5 and TRBJ2-5, is as follows: DAGVTQSPTHLIKTRGQQVTLRCSPISGHKSVSWYQQVLGQGPQFIFQYYEKEERGRGNFPDRFSARQFPNYSSELNVNALLLGDSALYLCASSGGSNQETQYFGPGTRLLVL.

This clonotype was found many times. This chain joins TRBV21-1 and TRBJ1-5; whether TRBD1, the table's D call, matches the DNA was not checked. TRBV21-1 is listed as a pseudogene. There are 15 residues in the CDR3. Here the CDR3 DNA reads TGTGCCAGCAGCCTTATCCTGACAGGGCATCAGCCCCAGCATTTT. Its translation is CASSLILTGHQPQHF.

This clonotype was observed many times. This chain connects TRBV29-1 to TRBJ2-7, with 7 bases that match TRBD1. The CDR3 extends over 12 amino acids. The V segment lost 5 bases and the J segment 7 bases; nucleotides outside the gene matches: 8. Germline values: CDR1 SQVTM, CDR2 ANQGSEA. The CDR3 loop reads CSVRTGSGEQYF. In DNA, the CDR3 is TGCAGCGTTCGGACAGGTTCGGGGGAGCAGTACTTC.

The chain links TRBV6-1 to TRBJ2-5, with 13 positions matching TRBD2. V was clipped by 6 bases and J by 5 bases; unmatched bases: 9. CDR3 length: 16 residues. Germline V gene sequence: CDR1 MNHNS, CDR2 SASEGT. The CDR3 loop is CASSYGLAGAGETQYF. The CDR3 DNA is TGTGCCAGCAGCTACGGACTAGCGGGGGCCGGGGAGACCCAGTACTTC.